The next 10 T cell receptor beta chains were all read from a single sample in a study of cytomegalovirus exposure and HLA in healthy donors. Primers for the PCR totalled 60 Vbeta and 13 Jbeta. Some clones are missing from TCRdb's copy, which holds only in-frame ones; the method was immunoSEQ multiplex PCR. The specimen's table records approximately 100,000 clones. Specimen: PBMCs. The receptors were sampled from a man aged 50-60 years in good health and CMV-seropositive.

The chain combines TRBV18 with TRBJ2-1, with D tentatively TRBD2 (6 bases). The ends were cut back, 6 bases at V and 6 bases at J, with 18 bases in the middle. The length of the CDR3 is 15 residues. Germline V gene lookup returns CDR1 KGHSH and CDR2 LQKENI. The chain's CDR3 is CASSPRLVVGNEQFF. The CDR3 DNA reads TGTGCCAGCTCTCCCAGACTAGTAGTGGGCAATGAGCAGTTCTTC.

The chain is built from TRBV28 and TRBJ2-1; TRBD2 might be the D (6 bases). The CDR3 loop spans 12 amino acids. From germline, CDR1 is MDHEN and CDR2 SYDVKM. Trimming shortened V by 11 bases and J by 6 bases, and 14 bases separated the two germline ends. CDR3 nucleotides: TGTGCCGTATCCGGGGGAGGCAATGAGCAGTTCTTC. This codes for CAVSGGGNEQFF.

With respect to this clone: Other DNA sequences in the same sample also yield this CDR3. The chain has TRBV20-1 and TRBJ2-3, with 7 bases aligning to TRBD1. Germline trimming cut 5 bases from V and 6 bases from J; bases unmatched to any gene: 2. The germline V gene has CDR1 DFQATT and CDR2 SNEGSKA (reference sequence). This CDR3 region has 11 residues. CDR3 sequence (DNA): TGCAGTGCTCTCAGGGGGGATACGCAGTATTTT. It specifies CSALRGDTQYF.

CDR3 DNA sequence: TGCAGCGTTGGGACAGGGGGCGCTCAAGGCTATGGCTACACCTTC. It encodes CSVGTGGAQGYGYTF. The V gene is TRBV29-1, the J gene TRBJ1-2; TRBD1 aligns across 11 bases. Trimming removed 4 bases from V and 4 bases from J; junction bases left unmatched: 8. This CDR3 region has 15 residues. Germline V gene sequence: CDR1 SQVTM, CDR2 ANQGSEA.

The chain links TRBV27 to TRBJ2-7; D is perhaps TRBD2 (5 bases). The CDR3 extends over 14 amino acids. The germline CDR1 and CDR2 sequences are MNHEY and SMNVEV (reference sequence). Trimming stripped 5 bases from V and 3 bases from J, with 14 bases between. In DNA form, the CDR3 reads TGTGCCAGCAGTCTCAGGCTGGGGAGCTACGAGCAGTACTTC. It specifies CASSLRLGSYEQYF.

The chain is built from TRBV15 and TRBJ1-2, with 7 bases fitting TRBD1. Germline V lookup: CDR1 LNHNV, CDR2 YYDKDF (reference sequence). The CDR3 has 17 residues. The J segment lost 0 bases and the V segment lost 1 base, leaving 8 bases of the junction unmatched. CDR3 DNA sequence: TGTGCCACCAGCAGAGCAGCAATAGGGACAGCTAACTATGGCTACACCTTC. Amino acid sequence: CATSRAAIGTANYGYTF.

The chain is built from TRBV18 and TRBJ2-1; TRBD2 matches at 7 bases. The length of the CDR3 is 14 residues. V lost 3 bases, J lost 10 bases, and 9 bases stayed unmatched. The germline CDR1 and CDR2 sequences are KGHSH and LQKENI. The CDR3 loop is CASSPDAGAGEQFF. The DNA for the CDR3 is TGTGCCAGCTCACCGGACGCGGGAGCAGGGGAGCAGTTCTTC.

This chain joins TRBV18 and TRBJ2-3; 10 bases agree with TRBD2. V was clipped by 3 bases and J by 4 bases; unmatched bases: 7. This CDR3 has 16 amino acids. Germline-derived CDR1 and CDR2 are KGHSH and LQKENI. In nucleotides, the CDR3 is TGTGCCAGCTCACCCCGTCTAGCGGGAGTAGCAGATACGCAGTATTTT. Translated, it gives CASSPRLAGVADTQYF.

The rearrangement joins TRBV7-2 to TRBJ2-7; 7 bases map to TRBD2. The germline V gene has CDR1 SGHTA and CDR2 FQGNSA. The trim removed 1 base at V and 4 bases at J, leaving 7 bases unmatched. This CDR3 has 15 residues. CDR3 protein: CASSLGGGSHYEQYF. The CDR3 DNA reads TGTGCCAGCAGCTTAGGCGGGGGATCACATTACGAGCAGTACTTC.

The chain is built from TRBV14 and TRBJ2-2, with D perhaps matching TRBD1 (5 bases). V was cut by 4 bases and J by 7 bases, with 13 bases left in between. CDR1 is SGHDN and CDR2 is FVKESK in the germline V gene. The CDR3 is 14 residues long. CDR3 amino acids: CASSLFSGYGELFF. CDR3 DNA: TGTGCCAGCAGCCTCTTCTCAGGGTACGGGGAGCTGTTTTTT.